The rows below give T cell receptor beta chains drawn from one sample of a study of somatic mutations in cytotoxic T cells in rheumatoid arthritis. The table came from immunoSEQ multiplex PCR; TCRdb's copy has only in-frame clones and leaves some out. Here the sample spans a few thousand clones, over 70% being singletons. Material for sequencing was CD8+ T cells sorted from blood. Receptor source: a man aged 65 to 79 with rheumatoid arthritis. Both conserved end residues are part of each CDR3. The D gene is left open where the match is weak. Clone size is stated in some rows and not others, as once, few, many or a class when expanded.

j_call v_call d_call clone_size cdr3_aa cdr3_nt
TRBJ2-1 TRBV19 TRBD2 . CASVRVAGGADEQFF TGTGCCAGCGTCCGCGTAGCGGGAGGGGCTGATGAGCAGTTCTTC
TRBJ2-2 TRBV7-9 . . CASSPLLGAGTGELFF TGTGCCAGCAGCCCCCTACTGGGGGCGGGCACCGGGGAGCTGTTTTTT
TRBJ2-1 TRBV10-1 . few CASSGGLYNEQFF TGCGCCAGCAGCGGGGGATTGTACAATGAGCAGTTCTTC
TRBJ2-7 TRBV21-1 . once CASSGRDRGYEQYF TGTGCCAGCAGCGGCCGGGACAGGGGATACGAGCAGTACTTC
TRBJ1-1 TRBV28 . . CASSFFGVWAFF TGTGCCAGCAGTTTCTTCGGGGTCTGGGCTTTCTTT
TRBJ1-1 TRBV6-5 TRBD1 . CASSYSRTGNTEAFF TGTGCCAGCAGTTACTCGAGGACAGGGAACACTGAAGCTTTCTTT
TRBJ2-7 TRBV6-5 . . CASTSGVYEQYF TGTGCCAGCACCTCAGGGGTCTACGAGCAGTACTTC
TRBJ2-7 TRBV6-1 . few CASSELWPNSYEQYF TGTGCCAGCAGTGAACTTTGGCCGAACTCCTACGAGCAGTACTTC
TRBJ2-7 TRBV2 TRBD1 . CASSAYRTGGEQYF TGTGCCAGCAGTGCATATCGGACAGGGGGTGAGCAGTACTTC
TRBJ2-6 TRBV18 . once CASSPTGYSGANVLTF TGTGCCAGCTCGCCCACAGGGTACTCTGGGGCCAACGTCCTGACTTTC
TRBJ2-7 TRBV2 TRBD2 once CASSPGVAGPYEQYF TGTGCCAGCAGCCCGGGGGTAGCGGGGCCCTACGAGCAGTACTTC
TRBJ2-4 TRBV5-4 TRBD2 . CASELATENIQYF TGTGCCAGCGAACTAGCGACCGAAAACATTCAGTACTTC